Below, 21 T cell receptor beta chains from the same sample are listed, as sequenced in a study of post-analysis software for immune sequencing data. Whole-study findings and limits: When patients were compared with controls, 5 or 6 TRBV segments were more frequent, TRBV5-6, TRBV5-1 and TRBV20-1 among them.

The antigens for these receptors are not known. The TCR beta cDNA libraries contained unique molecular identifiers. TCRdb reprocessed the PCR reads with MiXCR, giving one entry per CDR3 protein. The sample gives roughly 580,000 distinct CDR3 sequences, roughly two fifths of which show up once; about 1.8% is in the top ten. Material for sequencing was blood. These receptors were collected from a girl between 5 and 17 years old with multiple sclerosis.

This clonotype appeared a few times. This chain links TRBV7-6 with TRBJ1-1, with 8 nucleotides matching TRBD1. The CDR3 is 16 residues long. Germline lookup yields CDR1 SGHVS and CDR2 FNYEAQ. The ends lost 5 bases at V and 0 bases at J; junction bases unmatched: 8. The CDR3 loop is CASSNRGTGLNTEAFF. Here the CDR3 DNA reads TGTGCCAGCAGCAACAGAGGGACAGGCTTGAACACTGAAGCTTTCTTT.

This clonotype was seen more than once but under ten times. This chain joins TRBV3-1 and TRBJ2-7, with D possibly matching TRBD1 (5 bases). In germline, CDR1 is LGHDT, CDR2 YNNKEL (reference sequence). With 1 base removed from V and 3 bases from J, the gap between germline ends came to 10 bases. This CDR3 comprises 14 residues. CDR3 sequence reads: CASSQAYDSYEQYF. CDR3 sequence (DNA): TGTGCCAGCAGCCAAGCGTATGACAGCTACGAGCAGTACTTC.

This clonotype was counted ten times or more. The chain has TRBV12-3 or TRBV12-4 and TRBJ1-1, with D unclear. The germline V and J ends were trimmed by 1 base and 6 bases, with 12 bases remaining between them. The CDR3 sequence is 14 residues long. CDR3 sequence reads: CASSLVGRMAEAFF. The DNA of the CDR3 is TGTGCCAGCAGTTTAGTGGGTCGTATGGCTGAAGCTTTCTTT.

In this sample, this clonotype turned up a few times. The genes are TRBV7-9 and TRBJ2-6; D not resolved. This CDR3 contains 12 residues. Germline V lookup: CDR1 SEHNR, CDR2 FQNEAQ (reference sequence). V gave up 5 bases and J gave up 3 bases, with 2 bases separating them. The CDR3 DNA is TGTGCCAGCAGCAATGGGGCCAACGTCCTGACTTTC. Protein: CASSNGANVLTF.

The CDR3 coding sequence is TGTGCCAGCAGGGGCGGGGTGGATAGCTCCCTCCACGAGCAGTACTTC. Amino acid sequence: CASRGGVDSSLHEQYF. The rearrangement uses TRBV21-1 and TRBJ2-7; the table's D call of TRBD1 was not tested on the DNA. TRBV21-1 is a pseudogene. There are 16 residues in the CDR3.

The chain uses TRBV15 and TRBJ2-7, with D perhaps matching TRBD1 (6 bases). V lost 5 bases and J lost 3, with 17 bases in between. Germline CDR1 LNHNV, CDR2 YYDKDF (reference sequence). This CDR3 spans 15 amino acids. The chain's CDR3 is CATSPGDTWGYEQYF. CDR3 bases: TGTGCCACCAGCCCCGGGGACACCTGGGGCTACGAGCAGTACTTC.

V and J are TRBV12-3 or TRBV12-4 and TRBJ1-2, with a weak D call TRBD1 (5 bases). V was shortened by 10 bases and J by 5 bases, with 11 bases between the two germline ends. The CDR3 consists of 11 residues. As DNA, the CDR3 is TGTGCCACCGAGCAGGGTTATGGCTACACCTTC. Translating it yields CATEQGYGYTF.

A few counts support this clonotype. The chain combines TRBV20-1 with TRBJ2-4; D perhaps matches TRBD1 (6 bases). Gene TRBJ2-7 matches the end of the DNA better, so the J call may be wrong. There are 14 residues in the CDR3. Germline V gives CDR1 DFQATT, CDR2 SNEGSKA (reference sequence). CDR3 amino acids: CSARQNGQFYEQYF. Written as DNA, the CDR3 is TGCAGTGCTAGGCAGAATGGACAGTTCTACGAGCAGTACTTC.

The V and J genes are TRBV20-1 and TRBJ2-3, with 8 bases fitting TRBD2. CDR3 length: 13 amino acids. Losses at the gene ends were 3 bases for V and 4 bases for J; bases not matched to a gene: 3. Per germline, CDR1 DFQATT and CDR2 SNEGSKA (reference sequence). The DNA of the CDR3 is TGCAGTGCTAGCGGGGGGGCCTCAGATACGCAGTATTTT. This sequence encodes CSASGGASDTQYF.

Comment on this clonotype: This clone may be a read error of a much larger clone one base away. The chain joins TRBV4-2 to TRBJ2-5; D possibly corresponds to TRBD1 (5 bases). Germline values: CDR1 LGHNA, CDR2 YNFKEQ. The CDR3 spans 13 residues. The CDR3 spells CVSSQGVQETQYF. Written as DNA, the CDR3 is TGTGTCAGCAGCCAAGGGGTCCAAGAGACCCAGTACTTC.

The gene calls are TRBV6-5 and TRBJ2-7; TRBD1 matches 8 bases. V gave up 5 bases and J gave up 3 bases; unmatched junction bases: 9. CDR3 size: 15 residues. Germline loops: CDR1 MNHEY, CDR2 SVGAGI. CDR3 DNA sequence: TGTGCCAGCAGTAAATACAGGGGGGACTTCTACGAGCAGTACTTC. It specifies CASSKYRGDFYEQYF.

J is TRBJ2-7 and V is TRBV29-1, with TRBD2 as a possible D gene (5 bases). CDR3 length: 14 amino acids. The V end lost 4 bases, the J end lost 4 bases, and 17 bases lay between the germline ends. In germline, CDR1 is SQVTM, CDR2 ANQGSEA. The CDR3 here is CSVAPIEGSYEQYF. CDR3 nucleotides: TGCAGCGTTGCTCCCATAGAGGGTTCGTACGAGCAGTACTTC.

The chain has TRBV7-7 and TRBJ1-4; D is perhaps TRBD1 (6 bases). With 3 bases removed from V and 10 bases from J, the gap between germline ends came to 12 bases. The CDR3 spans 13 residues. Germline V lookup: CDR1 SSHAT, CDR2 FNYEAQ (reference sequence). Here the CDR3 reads CASSFNREGKLFF. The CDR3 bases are TGTGCCAGCAGCTTCAACAGGGAGGGAAAACTGTTTTTT.

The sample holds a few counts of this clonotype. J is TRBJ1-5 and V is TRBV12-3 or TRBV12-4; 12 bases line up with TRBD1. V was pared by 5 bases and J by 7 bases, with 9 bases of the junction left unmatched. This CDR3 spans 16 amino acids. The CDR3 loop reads CASSPGQGAFRQPQHF. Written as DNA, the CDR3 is TGTGCCAGCAGTCCGGGACAGGGGGCTTTCCGGCAGCCCCAGCATTTT.

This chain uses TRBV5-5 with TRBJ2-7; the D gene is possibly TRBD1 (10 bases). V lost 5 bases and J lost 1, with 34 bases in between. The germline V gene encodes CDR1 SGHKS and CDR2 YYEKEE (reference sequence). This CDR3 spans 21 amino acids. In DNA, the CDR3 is TGTGCCAGCAGAAAAGGACAGGGGGTCGGTAGCGGGAGTGGGAATTCCTACGAGCAGTACTTC. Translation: CASRKGQGVGSGSGNSYEQYF.

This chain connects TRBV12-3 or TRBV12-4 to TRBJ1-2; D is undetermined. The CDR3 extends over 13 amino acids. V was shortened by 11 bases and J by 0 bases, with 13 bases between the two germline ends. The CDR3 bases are TGTGCCGTAGTAGCGGCCCCTAACTATGGCTACACCTTC. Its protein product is CAVVAAPNYGYTF.

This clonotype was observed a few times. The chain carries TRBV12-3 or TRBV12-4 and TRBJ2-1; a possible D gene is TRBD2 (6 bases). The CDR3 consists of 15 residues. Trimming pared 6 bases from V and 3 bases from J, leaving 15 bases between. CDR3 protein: CASSPTSNGYNEQFF. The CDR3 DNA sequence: TGTGCCAGCAGCCCCACTAGCAACGGCTACAATGAGCAGTTCTTC.

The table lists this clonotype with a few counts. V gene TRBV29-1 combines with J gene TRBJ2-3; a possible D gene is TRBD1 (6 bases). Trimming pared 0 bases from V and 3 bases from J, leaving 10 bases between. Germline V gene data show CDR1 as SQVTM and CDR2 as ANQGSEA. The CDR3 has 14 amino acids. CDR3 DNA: TGCAGCGTTGAAGATGAGCAGGGGACAGATACGCAGTATTTT. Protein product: CSVEDEQGTDTQYF.

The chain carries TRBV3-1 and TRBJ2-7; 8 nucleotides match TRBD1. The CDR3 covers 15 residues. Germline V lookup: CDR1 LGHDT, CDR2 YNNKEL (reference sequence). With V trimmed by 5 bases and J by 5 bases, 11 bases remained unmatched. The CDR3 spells CASSDSTGAPDEQYF. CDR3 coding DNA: TGTGCCAGCAGCGACTCGACAGGGGCGCCGGACGAGCAGTACTTC.

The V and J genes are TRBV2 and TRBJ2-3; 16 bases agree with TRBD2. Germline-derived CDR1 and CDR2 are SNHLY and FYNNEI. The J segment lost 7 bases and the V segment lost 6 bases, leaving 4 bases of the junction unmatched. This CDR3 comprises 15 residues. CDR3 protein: CASRGTSGGAYTQYF. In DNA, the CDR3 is TGTGCCAGCAGAGGGACTAGCGGGGGGGCATATACGCAGTATTTT.

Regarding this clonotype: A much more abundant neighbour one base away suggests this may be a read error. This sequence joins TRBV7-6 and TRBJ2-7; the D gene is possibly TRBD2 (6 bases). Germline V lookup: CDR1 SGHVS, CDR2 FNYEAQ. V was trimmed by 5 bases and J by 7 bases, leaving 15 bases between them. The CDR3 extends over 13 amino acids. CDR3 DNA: TGTGCCAGCAGCGGGCCGGGACTTTCAGAGCAGTACTTC. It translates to CASSGPGLSEQYF.